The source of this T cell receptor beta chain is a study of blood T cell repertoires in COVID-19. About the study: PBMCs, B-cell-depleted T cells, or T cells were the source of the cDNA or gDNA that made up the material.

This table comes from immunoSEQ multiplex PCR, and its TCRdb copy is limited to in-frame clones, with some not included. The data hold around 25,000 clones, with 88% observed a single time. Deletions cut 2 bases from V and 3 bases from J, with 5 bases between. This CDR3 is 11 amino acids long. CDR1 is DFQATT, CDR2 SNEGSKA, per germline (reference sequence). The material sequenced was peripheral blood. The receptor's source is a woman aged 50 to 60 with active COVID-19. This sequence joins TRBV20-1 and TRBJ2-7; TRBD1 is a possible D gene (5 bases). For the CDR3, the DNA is TGCAGTGCTAGAAGGGGCTACGAGCAGTACTTC. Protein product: CSARRGYEQYF.